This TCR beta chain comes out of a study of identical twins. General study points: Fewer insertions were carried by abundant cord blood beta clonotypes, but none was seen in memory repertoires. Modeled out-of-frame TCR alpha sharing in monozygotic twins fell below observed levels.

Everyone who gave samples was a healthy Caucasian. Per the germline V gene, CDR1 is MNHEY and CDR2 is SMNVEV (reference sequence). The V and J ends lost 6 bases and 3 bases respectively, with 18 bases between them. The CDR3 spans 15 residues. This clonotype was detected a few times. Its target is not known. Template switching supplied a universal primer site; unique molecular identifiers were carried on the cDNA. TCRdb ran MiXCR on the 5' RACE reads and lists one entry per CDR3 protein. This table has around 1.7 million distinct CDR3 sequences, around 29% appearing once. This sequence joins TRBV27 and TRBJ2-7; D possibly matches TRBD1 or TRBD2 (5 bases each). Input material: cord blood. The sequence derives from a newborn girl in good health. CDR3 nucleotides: TGTGCCAGCAGCTCAACCGGGACCACAGACTACGAGCAGTACTTC. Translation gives CASSSTGTTDYEQYF.